This T cell receptor (beta chain) was identified during a study of cytomegalovirus exposure and HLA in healthy donors (dated by TCRdb to 2017 to 2019). With regard to the full study: According to an earlier analysis of several hundred of the donors, about 190 million T cells yielded 117 million unique TCR beta sequences and more than 250 Gb of sequence data. An early release that covered about 600 HLA-typed donors contained around 300 gigabases of sequencing data and roughly 84 million unique TCR sequences. Among the roughly 400 genotyped donors, approximately 76% belonged to the genetic ancestry cluster associated with self-reported Caucasian donors. The study was designed to test whether signatures of past pathogen exposure could be identified by cataloging public T cell receptors. Using immunosequencing, the study profiled T cell repertoires from fewer than 700 subjects and related those repertoires to cytomegalovirus serostatus. Along with the approximately 700-subject first cohort, a separate validation cohort of more than 90 different subjects was used. High-throughput TCR immunosequencing, statistical association of individual TCRs with disease status, and machine learning were combined to predict cytomegalovirus infection status. To study patterns of TCR occurrence, a later analysis re-analyzed previously published TCR beta repertoires from several hundred donors and added high-resolution HLA genotyping. Rather than drawing on any new phenotypic data, the later analysis identified candidate immune exposures from TCR beta sequences and the way those sequences occurred across donors. An earlier analysis of around 580 of the donors used high-throughput TCR beta sequencing to judge whether each TCR beta V gene segment behaved as functional or pseudogenic. Donor age, sex, ethnicity and CMV serostatus were compiled together with the repertoire data. A later genetic analysis used genome-wide SNP genotypes for about 60% of the roughly 670 donors, treating that subset as a discovery cohort. All discovery cohort repertoires had been generated using a single sequencing platform. HLA typing covered class I and class II loci at four-digit resolution. Typing coverage differed by locus: A, B, C, DRB1 and DQB1 were typed in about 620-640 donors, DQA1 in 522, DPA1 in 600 to 610, and DPB1 in just under 490. Roughly 5 DR-DQ haplotypes were treated as single units for association and clustering because of strong linkage in the cohort. Among about 360 genotyped donors of the cohort, an average of 235,054 unique TCR beta nucleotide sequences were sequenced per donor, around 18% of them non-productive.

Including cysteine and phenylalanine, the CDR3 has 15 amino acids. The read is trimmed to its CDR3 DNA, 45 bases read in frame from base 1. V and J are trimmed by 0 bases and 7 bases, and the gene matches miss 8 bases of the junction. Sequences ENHRY (CDR1) and SYGVKD (CDR2) are obtained from the germline V gene. In total, approximately 700 healthy bone marrow donors made up the cohort. Cohort members were all nominally healthy when sampled, although unrecorded immune exposures were likely present. The donor tested CMV seronegative and was one of the 352 seronegative cohort members. A peripheral blood sample was provided by each donor, and peripheral blood mononuclear cells were used for TCR beta sequencing. The Qiagen DNeasy Blood Extraction Kit was used to extract genomic DNA from the blood cell samples. Comment on this clone: No cognate antigen has been identified for it. Base qualities are not recorded, but no much larger clone differs from it by a single base.

Library construction relied on the immunoSEQ multiplex PCR assay. A mixture of 60 forward primers for TCR Vbeta segments and 13 reverse primers for TCR Jbeta segments was used in the multiplex PCR. The CDR3 region of rearranged TCR beta genes was amplified from genomic DNA with a multiplex PCR assay. Amplified TCR beta libraries were sequenced as 87-base-pair reads on the Illumina HiSeq System. Under the source paper's analysis protocol: Across the 670 or so repertoires, a later analysis counted tens of millions of unique TCR beta chains, roughly 11 million of which were shared by at least two donors. Raw reads were error-corrected and collapsed into unique sequences with a nearest-neighbor algorithm that merged closely related sequences to remove PCR and sequencing errors. CDR3 sequences were aligned to IMGT reference sequences to assign V, D and J gene segments. For a sequence to be retained, at least a six-nucleotide match to both a V gene segment and a J gene segment was required. Rearrangements were called productive when the CDR3 lacked stop codons and stayed in frame with V and J; all others were non-productive. CDR3 was defined by IMGT convention, running from the second conserved V-encoded cysteine to the conserved J-encoded phenylalanine. Sequences without an unambiguous match to a single V gene segment were excluded from the earlier analysis of several hundred of the donors. In an earlier analysis of several hundred of the donors, a V segment was called functional when productive rearrangements were above 56.7%, and segregating when the standard deviation between donors exceeded 5%. A statistical classification framework was built to diagnose cytomegalovirus status from the catalog of TCR beta chain sequences. In a later analysis, V and J genes were assigned by comparing TCR nucleotide sequences against IMGT/GENE-DB human TR gene sequences. In a later analysis, CDR3 sequences and most-parsimonious VDJ recombination scenarios were assigned using the TCRdist pipeline. In a later analysis, each TCR beta chain was defined by its CDR3 amino acid sequence together with its V-gene family, and reads without a unique V-gene family were excluded. A later analysis removed several hundred highly shared, low-generation-probability nucleotide sequences to deal with suspected cross-contamination and a sequencing artifact. In a later analysis, a clonal expansion index was calculated for each public chain from normalized within-repertoire ranks of inferred template counts. Generation probabilities in a later analysis came from a VDJ recombination model fitted to out-of-frame rearrangements, and those results were checked against IGoR. Hypergeometric tests were used in a later analysis to score TCR-TCR, TCR-HLA and TCR-CMV co-occurrence, with a repertoire-size bias correction applied to the TCR pairs. A later analysis estimated false discovery rates by permuting HLA or CMV assignments 20 times. In a later analysis, co-occurring TCRs were grouped using DBSCAN, and TCRdist sequence similarity was added for clustering within HLA-allele-positive subsets. Repertoires with fewer than 30,000 or more than 120,000 public chains, plus five repertoires with anomalous nucleotide sharing, were excluded from co-occurrence clustering. The table comes from immuneACCESS by way of TCRdb, which keeps in-frame sequences with V and J called. Part of the clones is missing from these tables; in studies checked, under half for an unresolved V gene and the rest for unknown reasons. That table is the source of V, J and clone size, and D and trimming were worked out from the DNA. The sample table shows 60,000 to 80,000 clones, and 65% to 75% are seen once. Of the sample, approximately 5% is held by the ten largest clones.

What the work shows at the level of the full study, not this receptor alone: Compared with equally common non-associated chains, HLA-associated TCR beta chains in a later analysis were more clonally expanded and had lower generation probabilities. Assigning TCR associations to individual alleles was difficult when HLA alleles, especially DR and DQ, strongly co-occurred. It was suggested by the authors that the approach could potentially be generalized to other disease states and immunological phenotypes. In a later analysis, the rate of TCR association differed among HLA loci, with DRB1 alleles having the most associated TCRs and HLA-C alleles having the fewest. The classifier was reported to diagnose cytomegalovirus status with high specificity and sensitivity in both the original and validation cohorts. Correlated functional status among segregating V segments might reflect linkage disequilibrium, but an unknown experimental factor could not be ruled out. In vitro tests confirmed that a few of the cytomegalovirus-associated TCR beta chains recognize cytomegalovirus antigens. Several of the top co-occurrence clusters appeared to be linked to parvovirus B19, influenza, CMV and Epstein-Barr virus, according to a later analysis. In an earlier analysis of about 600 of the donors, most TCR beta V segments appeared in productive rearrangements about 90% or about 30% of the time, broadly matching IMGT annotations. V-gene and J-gene trimming of TCR beta chains was associated with a missense DCLRE1C variant in a later genetic analysis, and the association was replicated in an independent cohort. Across donors, most TCR sequences were observed very rarely, whereas some public TCRs were present in many individuals. Compared with the approximately 720-donor mean, donors in an Asian-associated ancestry cluster had fewer N-insertions in productive TCRs, according to a later genetic analysis. CMV serostatus was the only immune exposure information available for the cohort. Some IMGT-functional V segments, including TRBV6-2 and TRBV6-3, could not be told apart with the 87-base-pair reads, so those segments were excluded. A further reported finding was that TCR beta sequences accurately predicted the HLA-A and HLA-B alleles for most subjects in the first cohort. A later analysis associated 16,951 TCR beta sequences with specific HLA alleles at a false discovery rate of 0.05. Roughly uniform sequencing depth across donors was assumed in presence/absence analyses, although this assumption may not hold. The study listed 150 to 200 TCR beta chains as associated with cytomegalovirus. A cluster of highly shared sequence variants was judged likely to be a technical artifact of the sequencing pipeline. Because HLA typing was unavailable for some donors at each locus, only the typed subset was used in association tests. This cohort had only TCR beta chains sequenced, and the lack of alpha or paired-chain data limited which features could be detected. Because counts were too low, roughly 17 rarely observed V segments, including chromosome 9 orphons, were left out of the earlier analysis of a few hundred of the donors. According to a later analysis, most CMV-associated TCR beta chains appeared to be HLA-restricted, and the HLA associations seemed to be driven largely by CMV exposure.

This chain is built from TRBV10-3 and TRBJ1-1, with 7 central nucleotides matching TRBD1. The sample consisted of PBMCs. This TCR was recovered from a woman in her twenties or thirties in good health and CMV-seronegative. The DNA sequence is as follows: TGTGCCATCAGTGAGTCGTCGGGACAGTCGAGTGAAGCTTTCTTT. The encoded protein is CAISESSGQSSEAFF.